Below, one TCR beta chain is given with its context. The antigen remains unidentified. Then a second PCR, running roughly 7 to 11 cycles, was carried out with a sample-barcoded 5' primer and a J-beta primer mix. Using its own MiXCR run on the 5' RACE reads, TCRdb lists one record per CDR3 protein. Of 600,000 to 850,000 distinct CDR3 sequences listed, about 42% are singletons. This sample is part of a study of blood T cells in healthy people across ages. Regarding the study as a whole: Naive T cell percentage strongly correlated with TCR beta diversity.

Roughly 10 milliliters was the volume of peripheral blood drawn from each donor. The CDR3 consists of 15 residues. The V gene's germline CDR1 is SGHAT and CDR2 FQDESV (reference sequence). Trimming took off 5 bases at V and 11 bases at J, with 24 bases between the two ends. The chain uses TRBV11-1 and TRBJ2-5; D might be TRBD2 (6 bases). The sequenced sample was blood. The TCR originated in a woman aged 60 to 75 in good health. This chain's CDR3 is CASSLEDGSYNEQYF. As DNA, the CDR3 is TGTGCCAGCAGCCTGGAGGACGGGAGCTACAATGAGCAGTACTTC.